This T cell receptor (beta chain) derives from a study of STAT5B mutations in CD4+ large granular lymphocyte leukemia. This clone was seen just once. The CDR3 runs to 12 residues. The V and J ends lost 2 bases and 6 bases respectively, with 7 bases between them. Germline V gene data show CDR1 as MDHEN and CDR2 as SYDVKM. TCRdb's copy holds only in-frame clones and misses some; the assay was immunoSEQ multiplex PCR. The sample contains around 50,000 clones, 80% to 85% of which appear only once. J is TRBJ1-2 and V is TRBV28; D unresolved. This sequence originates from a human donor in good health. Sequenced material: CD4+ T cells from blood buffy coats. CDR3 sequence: CASSLATHGYTF. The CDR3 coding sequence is TGTGCCAGCAGTTTAGCCACCCATGGCTACACCTTC.